These T cell receptor beta chains were read from a single sample in a study of blood T cells in healthy people across ages. TCRdb recomputed calls from the 5' RACE reads with MiXCR, one row per CDR3 protein. The sample has about 1.4 million distinct CDR3 sequences; approximately 59% are singletons. The sequencing input was blood. The source is a man younger than 35 in good health. The CDR3 runs from the conserved cysteine through the conserved F or W. Fields, in order: clone size, J gene, V gene, D gene, CDR3 DNA, CDR3 protein. A D gene is named only where the DNA matches it firmly. Expanded clones are given a class, and other clones once, few, many or no size at all.

clone size: .
J gene: TRBJ1-3
V gene: TRBV24-1
D gene: .
CDR3 DNA: TGTGCCACCAGTGATGCCGACACGAACTCTGGAAACACCATATATTTT
CDR3 protein: CATSDADTNSGNTIYF

clone size: .
J gene: TRBJ2-5
V gene: TRBV3-1
D gene: TRBD2
CDR3 DNA: TGTGCCAGCAGCCAAGAGAGCGGGGGCTCGGAGACCCAGTACTTC
CDR3 protein: CASSQESGGSETQYF

clone size: .
J gene: TRBJ2-7
V gene: TRBV12-3/TRBV12-4
D gene: TRBD1
CDR3 DNA: TGTGCCAGCAGTTTAGGGGACAGGGATTCGCACGAGCAGTACTTC
CDR3 protein: CASSLGDRDSHEQYF

clone size: .
J gene: TRBJ2-1
V gene: TRBV20-1
D gene: .
CDR3 DNA: TGCAGTGCTAGATATGCAGGCACCCCCTTTAATGAGCAGTTCTTC
CDR3 protein: CSARYAGTPFNEQFF

clone size: .
J gene: TRBJ2-5
V gene: TRBV9
D gene: TRBD2
CDR3 DNA: TGTGCCAGCAGCCCCCGACTAGCGGGGAGCCAAGAGACCCAGTACTTC
CDR3 protein: CASSPRLAGSQETQYF

clone size: .
J gene: TRBJ1-1
V gene: TRBV29-1
D gene: .
CDR3 DNA: TGCAGCGGCCAGGACGGTCGGGGCACTGAAGCTTTCTTT
CDR3 protein: CSGQDGRGTEAFF

clone size: few
J gene: TRBJ2-3
V gene: TRBV5-1
D gene: .
CDR3 DNA: TGCGCCAGCAGCTCCTTTGGGCGGACCTACACAGATACGCAGTATTTT
CDR3 protein: CASSSFGRTYTDTQYF

clone size: .
J gene: TRBJ2-1
V gene: TRBV19
D gene: TRBD1
CDR3 DNA: TGTGCCAGTAGTGTCTGGACAGGGGAGGGATCGGTGCAGTTCTTC
CDR3 protein: CASSVWTGEGSVQFF

clone size: few
J gene: TRBJ1-1
V gene: TRBV10-3
D gene: .
CDR3 DNA: TGTGCCATCAGTGTAGAGGTGGGGGGTACTGAAGCTTTCTTT
CDR3 protein: CAISVEVGGTEAFF

clone size: .
J gene: TRBJ2-2
V gene: TRBV28
D gene: .
CDR3 DNA: TGTGCCAGCAGTTGGACAGTTTTTGGCGGGGAGCTGTTTTTT
CDR3 protein: CASSWTVFGGELFF